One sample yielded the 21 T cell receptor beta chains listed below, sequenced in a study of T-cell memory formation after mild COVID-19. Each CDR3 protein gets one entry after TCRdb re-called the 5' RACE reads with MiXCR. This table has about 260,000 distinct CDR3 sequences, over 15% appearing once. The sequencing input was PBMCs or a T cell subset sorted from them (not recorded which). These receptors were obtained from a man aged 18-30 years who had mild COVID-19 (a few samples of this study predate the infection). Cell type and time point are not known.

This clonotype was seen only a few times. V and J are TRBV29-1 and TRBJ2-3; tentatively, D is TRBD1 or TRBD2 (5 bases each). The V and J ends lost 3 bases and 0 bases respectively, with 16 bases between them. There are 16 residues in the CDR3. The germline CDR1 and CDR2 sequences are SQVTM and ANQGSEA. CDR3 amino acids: CSVDLQRDGSTDTQYF. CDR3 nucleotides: TGCAGCGTTGACCTCCAACGGGACGGAAGCACAGATACGCAGTATTTT.

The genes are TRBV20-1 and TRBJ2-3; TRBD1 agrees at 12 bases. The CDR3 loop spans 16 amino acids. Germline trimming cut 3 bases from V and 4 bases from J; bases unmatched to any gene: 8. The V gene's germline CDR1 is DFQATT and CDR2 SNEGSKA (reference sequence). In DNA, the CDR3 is TGCAGTGCTAGTGAGAGGGACAGGGGGCAGCCAGATACGCAGTATTTT. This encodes CSASERDRGQPDTQYF.

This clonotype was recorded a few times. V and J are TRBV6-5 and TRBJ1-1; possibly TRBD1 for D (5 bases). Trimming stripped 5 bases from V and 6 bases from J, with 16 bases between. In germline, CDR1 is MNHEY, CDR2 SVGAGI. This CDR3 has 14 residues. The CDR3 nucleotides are TGTGCCAGCAGTCCCGGTATCGGGGGTGCTGAAGCTTTCTTT. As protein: CASSPGIGGAEAFF.

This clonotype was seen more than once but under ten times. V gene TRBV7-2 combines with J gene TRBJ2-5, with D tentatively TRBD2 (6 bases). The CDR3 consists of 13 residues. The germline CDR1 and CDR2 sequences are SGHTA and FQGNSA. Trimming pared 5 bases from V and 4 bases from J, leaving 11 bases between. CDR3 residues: CASSLGLPETQYF. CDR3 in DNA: TGTGCCAGCAGCCTAGGACTACCAGAGACCCAGTACTTC.

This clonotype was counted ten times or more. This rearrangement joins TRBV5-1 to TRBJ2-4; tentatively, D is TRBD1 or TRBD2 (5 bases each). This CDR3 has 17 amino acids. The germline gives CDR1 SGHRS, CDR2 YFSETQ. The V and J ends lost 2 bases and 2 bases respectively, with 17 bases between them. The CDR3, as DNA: TGCGCCAGCAGCTTTCGGGGCCTCGAGGGAACCAAAAACATTCAGTACTTC. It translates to CASSFRGLEGTKNIQYF.

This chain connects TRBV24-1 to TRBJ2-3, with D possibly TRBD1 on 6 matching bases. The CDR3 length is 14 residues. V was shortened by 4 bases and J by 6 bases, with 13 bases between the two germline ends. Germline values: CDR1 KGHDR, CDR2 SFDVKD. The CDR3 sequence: CATSEGAPRDTQYF. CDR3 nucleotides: TGTGCCACCAGTGAGGGGGCGCCTCGCGATACGCAGTATTTT.

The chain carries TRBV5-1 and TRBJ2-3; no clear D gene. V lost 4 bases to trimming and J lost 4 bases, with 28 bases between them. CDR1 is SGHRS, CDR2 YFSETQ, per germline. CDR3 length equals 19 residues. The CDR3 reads CASSPAGSIHSSTPDTQYF. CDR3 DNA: TGCGCCAGCAGCCCGGCCGGGTCCATCCATAGTTCCACCCCAGATACGCAGTATTTT.

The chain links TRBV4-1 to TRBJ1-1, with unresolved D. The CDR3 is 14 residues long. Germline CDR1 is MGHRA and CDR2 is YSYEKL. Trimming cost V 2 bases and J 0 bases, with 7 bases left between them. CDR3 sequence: CASSQTTMNTEAFF. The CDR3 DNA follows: TGCGCCAGCAGCCAAACCACGATGAACACTGAAGCTTTCTTT.

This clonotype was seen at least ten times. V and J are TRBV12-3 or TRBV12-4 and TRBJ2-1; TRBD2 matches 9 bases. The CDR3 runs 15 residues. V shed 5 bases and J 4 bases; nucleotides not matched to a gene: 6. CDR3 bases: TGTGCCAGCAGTCTGCGACTAGCGGAGTACAATGAGCAGTTCTTC. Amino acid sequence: CASSLRLAEYNEQFF.

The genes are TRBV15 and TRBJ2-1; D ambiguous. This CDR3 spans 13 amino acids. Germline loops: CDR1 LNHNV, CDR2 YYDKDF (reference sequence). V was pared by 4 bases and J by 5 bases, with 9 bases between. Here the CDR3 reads CATSKAAHNEQFF. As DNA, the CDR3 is TGTGCCACCAGCAAGGCAGCCCACAATGAGCAGTTCTTC.

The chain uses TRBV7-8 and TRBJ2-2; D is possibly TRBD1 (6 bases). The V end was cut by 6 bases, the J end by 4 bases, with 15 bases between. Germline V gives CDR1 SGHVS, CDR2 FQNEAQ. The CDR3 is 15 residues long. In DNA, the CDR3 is TGTGCCAGCAGAAAACAGGGATCGAGCACCGGGGAGCTGTTTTTT. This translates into CASRKQGSSTGELFF.

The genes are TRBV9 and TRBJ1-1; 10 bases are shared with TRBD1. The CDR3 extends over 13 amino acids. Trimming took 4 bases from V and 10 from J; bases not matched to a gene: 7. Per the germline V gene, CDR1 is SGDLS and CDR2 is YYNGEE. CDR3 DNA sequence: TGTGCCAGCAGCACTGTGACAGGGGGCCGAGCTTTCTTT. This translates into CASSTVTGGRAFF.

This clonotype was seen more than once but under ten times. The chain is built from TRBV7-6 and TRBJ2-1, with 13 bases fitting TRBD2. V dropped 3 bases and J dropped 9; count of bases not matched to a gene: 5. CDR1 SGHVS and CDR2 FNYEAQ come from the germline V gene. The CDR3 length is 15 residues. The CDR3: CASSLTSGGWGEQFF. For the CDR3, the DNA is TGTGCCAGCAGCTTGACTAGCGGGGGGTGGGGTGAGCAGTTCTTC.

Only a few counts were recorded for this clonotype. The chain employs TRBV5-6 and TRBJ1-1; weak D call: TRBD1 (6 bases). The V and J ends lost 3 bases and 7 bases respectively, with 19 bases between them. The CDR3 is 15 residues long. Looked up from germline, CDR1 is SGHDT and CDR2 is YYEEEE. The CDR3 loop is CASSSPPGQNNEAFF. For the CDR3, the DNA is TGTGCCAGCAGCTCCCCCCCCGGACAGAATAATGAAGCTTTCTTT. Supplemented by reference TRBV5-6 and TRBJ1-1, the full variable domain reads DAGVTQSPTHLIKTRGQQVTLRCSPKSGHDTVSWYQQALGQGPQFIFQYYEEEERQRGNFPDRFSGHQFPNYSSELNVNALLLGDSALYLCASSSPPGQNNEAFFGQGTRLTVV.

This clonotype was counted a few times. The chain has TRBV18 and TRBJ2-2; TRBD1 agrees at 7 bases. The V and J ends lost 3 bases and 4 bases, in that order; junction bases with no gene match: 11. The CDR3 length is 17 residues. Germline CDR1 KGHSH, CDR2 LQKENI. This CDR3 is CASSPRGTAAGTGELFF. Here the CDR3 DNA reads TGTGCCAGCTCACCCAGAGGGACAGCCGCGGGCACCGGGGAGCTGTTTTTT.

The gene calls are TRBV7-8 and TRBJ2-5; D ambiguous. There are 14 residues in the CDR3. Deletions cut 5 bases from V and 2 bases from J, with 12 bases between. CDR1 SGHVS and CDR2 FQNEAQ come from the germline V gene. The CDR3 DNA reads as TGTGCCAGCAGCCTGGGTGGGTGGCAAGAGACCCAGTACTTC. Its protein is CASSLGGWQETQYF.

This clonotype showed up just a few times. CDR3: CASSIPGTSGKETQYF. The CDR3 nucleotides are TGTGCCAGTAGTATTCCCGGGACTAGCGGAAAAGAGACCCAGTACTTC. The rearrangement links TRBV19 to TRBJ2-5; 11 nucleotides agree with TRBD2. J gave up 3 bases and V 3 bases, and 6 bases lay outside the gene matches. Germline V gives CDR1 LNHDA, CDR2 SQIVND (reference sequence). This CDR3 contains 16 residues.

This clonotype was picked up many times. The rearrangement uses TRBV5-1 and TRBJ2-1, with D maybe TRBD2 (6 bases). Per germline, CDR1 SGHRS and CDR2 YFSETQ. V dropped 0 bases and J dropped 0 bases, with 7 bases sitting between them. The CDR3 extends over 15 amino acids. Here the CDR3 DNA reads TGCGCCAGCAGCTTGGACGGGAGCTCCTACAATGAGCAGTTCTTC. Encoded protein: CASSLDGSSYNEQFF. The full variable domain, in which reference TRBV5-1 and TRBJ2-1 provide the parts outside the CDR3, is KAGVTQTPRYLIKTRGQQVTLSCSPISGHRSVSWYQQTPGQGLQFLFEYFSETQRNKGNFPGRFSGRQFSNSRSEMNVSTLELGDSALYLCASSLDGSSYNEQFFGPGTRLTVL.

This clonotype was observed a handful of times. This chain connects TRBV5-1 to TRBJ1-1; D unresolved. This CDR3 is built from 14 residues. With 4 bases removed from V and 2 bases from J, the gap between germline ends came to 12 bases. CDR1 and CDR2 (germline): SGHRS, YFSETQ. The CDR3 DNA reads TGCGCCAGCAGCACAAAGAGTCTAAACACTGAAGCTTTCTTT. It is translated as CASSTKSLNTEAFF.

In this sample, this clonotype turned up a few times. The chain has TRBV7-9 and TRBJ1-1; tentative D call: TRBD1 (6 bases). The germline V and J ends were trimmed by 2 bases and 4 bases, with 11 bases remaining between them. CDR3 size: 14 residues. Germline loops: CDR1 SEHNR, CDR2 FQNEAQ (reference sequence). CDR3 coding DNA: TGTGCCAGCAGCTTAACCAGGGGAGGCACTGAAGCTTTCTTT. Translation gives CASSLTRGGTEAFF. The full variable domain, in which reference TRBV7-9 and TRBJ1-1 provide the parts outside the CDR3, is DTGVSQNPRHKITKRGQNVTFRCDPISEHNRLYWYRQTLGQGPEFLTYFQNEAQLEKSRLLSDRFSAERPKGSFSTLEIQRTEQGDSAMYLCASSLTRGGTEAFFGQGTRLTVV.

The CDR3 protein is CSVPTSTYEQYF. CDR3 nucleotides: TGCAGCGTTCCAACCAGCACCTACGAGCAGTACTTC. This sequence joins TRBV29-1 and TRBJ2-7; D not certain. The CDR3 runs 12 residues. Trimming left V 5 bases short and J 2 bases short, with 10 bases between. Per germline, CDR1 SQVTM and CDR2 ANQGSEA.